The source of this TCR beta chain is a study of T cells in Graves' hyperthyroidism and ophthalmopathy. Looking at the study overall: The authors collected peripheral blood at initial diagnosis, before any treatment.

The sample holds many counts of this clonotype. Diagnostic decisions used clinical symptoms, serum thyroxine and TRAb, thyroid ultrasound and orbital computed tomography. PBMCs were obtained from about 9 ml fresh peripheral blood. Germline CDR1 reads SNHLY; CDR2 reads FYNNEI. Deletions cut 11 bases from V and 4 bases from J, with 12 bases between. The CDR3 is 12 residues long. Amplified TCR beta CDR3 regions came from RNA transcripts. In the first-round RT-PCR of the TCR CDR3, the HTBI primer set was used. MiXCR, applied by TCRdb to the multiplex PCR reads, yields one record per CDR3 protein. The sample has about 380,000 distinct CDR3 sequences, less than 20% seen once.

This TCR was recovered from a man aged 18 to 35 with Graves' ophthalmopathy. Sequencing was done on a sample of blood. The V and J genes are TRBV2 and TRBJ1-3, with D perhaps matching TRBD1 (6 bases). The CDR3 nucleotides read TGTGCCGGCCGGACAGTAGGAAACACCATATATTTT. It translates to CAGRTVGNTIYF.